These 19 T cell receptor beta chains share one sample of origin, sequenced in a study of shared clonotypes between healthy human individuals. Clones were read by immunoSEQ multiplex PCR, and TCRdb kept only the in-frame ones, dropping some. Among some 1.1 million clones listed, approximately 75% were seen once. The sequencing sample was made of memory CD4+ T cells from PBMCs. As to subset: CD45RA-negative fraction. All receptors derive from a man between 18 and 35 years old in good health. Some clones in this sample may be carry-over from other donors' samples.

CDR3: CAISDQNRVSYEQYF. In nucleotides, the CDR3 is TGTGCCATCAGTGACCAGAACAGGGTCTCCTACGAGCAGTACTTC. The rearrangement joins TRBV10-3 to TRBJ2-7; TRBD1 might be the D (6 bases). Germline assignment: CDR1 ENHRY and CDR2 SYGVKD. The V and J ends lost 3 bases and 0 bases respectively, with 12 bases between them. This CDR3 has 15 residues.

V and J are TRBV7-9 and TRBJ2-1; 12 bases are shared with TRBD2. Germline V lookup: CDR1 SEHNR, CDR2 FQNEAQ (reference sequence). V was clipped by 1 base and J by 9 bases; unmatched bases: 7. The CDR3 contains 16 residues. CDR3: CASSLEGGLAGLEQFF. For the CDR3, the DNA is TGTGCCAGCAGCTTAGAAGGGGGACTAGCGGGCCTTGAGCAGTTCTTC.

The J gene is TRBJ2-1, the V gene TRBV4-1, with 8 bases identical to TRBD2. J was trimmed by 4 bases and V by 1 base; bases with no gene match: 6. The CDR3 runs to 16 residues. Germline V CDR1 and CDR2: MGHRA, YSYEKL. The CDR3 sequence is CASSQVAGKVYNEQFF. The DNA of the CDR3 is TGCGCCAGCAGCCAAGTAGCGGGAAAGGTATACAATGAGCAGTTCTTC.

This chain uses TRBV1 with TRBJ2-2; the table gives TRBD2 as D, unverified against the DNA. TRBV1 constitutes a pseudogene. The CDR3 loop spans 22 amino acids. The DNA for the CDR3 is TGCACCAGCAGCCAAGAATCGTTTAGTCTAGCGGGAGTCCTGGGGAACACCGGGGAGCTGTTTTTT. It is translated as CTSSQESFSLAGVLGNTGELFF.

The CDR3 loop is CASSLLAGSGNTIYF. The CDR3 DNA sequence: TGTGCCAGCAGTTTATTGGCAGGGTCTGGAAACACCATATATTTT. V is TRBV28 and J is TRBJ1-3, with D tentatively TRBD1 (5 bases). Germline values: CDR1 MDHEN, CDR2 SYDVKM. The CDR3 consists of 15 residues. Trimming took 1 base from V and 1 from J, leaving 8 bases between them.

This rearrangement joins TRBV7-8 to TRBJ1-3, with D possibly TRBD1 on 5 matching bases. From germline, CDR1 is SGHVS and CDR2 FQNEAQ. The V end lost 5 bases, the J end lost 0 bases, and 11 bases lay between the germline ends. The CDR3 runs 15 residues. CDR3 loop: CASSVGLLSGNTIYF. The CDR3, as DNA: TGTGCCAGCAGCGTGGGACTTCTCTCTGGAAACACCATATATTTT. Filled out from reference TRBV7-8 and TRBJ1-3, the complete variable domain reads GAGVSQSPRYKVAKRGQDVALRCDPISGHVSLFWYQQALGQGPEFLTYFQNEAQLDKSGLPSDRFFAERPEGSVSTLKIQRTQQEDSAVYLCASSVGLLSGNTIYFGEGSWLTVV.

The chain carries TRBV11-2 and TRBJ2-6; D might be TRBD1 (5 bases). V shed 2 bases and J shed 0 bases, with 11 bases lying between them. This CDR3 contains 17 residues. Germline loops: CDR1 SGHAT, CDR2 FQNNGV. This chain's CDR3 is CASSLSPTASGANVLTF. The CDR3 bases are TGTGCCAGCAGCTTATCCCCGACAGCCTCTGGGGCCAACGTCCTGACTTTC.

The rearrangement links TRBV4-2 to TRBJ2-2; 13 nucleotides match TRBD2. This CDR3 comprises 18 residues. The ends lost 8 bases at V and 2 bases at J; junction bases unmatched: 11. CDR1 is LGHNA, CDR2 YNFKEQ, per germline. The CDR3, as DNA: TGTGCCAGCCTCCCGGGACTAGCGGGATTAATTAACACCGGGGAGCTGTTTTTT. It yields the protein CASLPGLAGLINTGELFF.

This chain joins TRBV7-6 and TRBJ2-5; a possible D gene is TRBD1 (7 bases). Trimming removed 5 bases at V and 3 bases at J, with 13 bases between. The CDR3 totals 14 residues. The germline V gene has CDR1 SGHVS and CDR2 FNYEAQ. The CDR3 DNA reads as TGTGCCAGCAGCCGGCAGGGGGGCGAAGAGACCCAGTACTTC. It encodes CASSRQGGEETQYF.

The J gene is TRBJ1-1, the V gene TRBV6-1; 7 bases are a match to TRBD1. The length of the CDR3 is 14 residues. Trimming removed 6 bases from V and 1 base from J; junction bases left unmatched: 5. Germline CDR1 and CDR2: MNHNS and SASEGT. CDR3 region: CASSATGTNTEAFF. For the CDR3, the DNA is TGTGCCAGCAGCGCGACAGGGACGAACACTGAAGCTTTCTTT.

The chain employs TRBV18 and TRBJ2-2, with TRBD2 identical over 7 bases. V shed 1 base, J shed 6 bases, and the junction held 2 bases outside the gene matches. The V gene's germline CDR1 is KGHSH and CDR2 LQKENI. CDR3 length equals 14 residues. The CDR3, as DNA: TGTGCCAGCTCACCACAGGGAGGGGCCGGGGAGCTGTTTTTT. Protein: CASSPQGGAGELFF. The full variable domain, in which reference TRBV18 and TRBJ2-2 provide the parts outside the CDR3, is NAGVMQNPRHLVRRRGQEARLRCSPMKGHSHVYWYRQLPEEGLKFMVYLQKENIIDESGMPKERFSAEFPKEGPSILRIQQVVRGDSAAYFCASSPQGGAGELFFGEGSRLTVL.

The chain uses TRBV6-1 and TRBJ1-5; maybe TRBD1 (5 bases). Per the germline V gene, CDR1 is MNHNS and CDR2 is SASEGT. The CDR3 covers 13 residues. With 8 bases removed from V and 6 bases from J, the gap between germline ends came to 14 bases. The CDR3 is CASEQEWGQPQHF. The DNA of the CDR3 is TGTGCCAGCGAACAGGAATGGGGTCAGCCCCAGCATTTT.

The chain links TRBV29-1 to TRBJ2-7; D gene ambiguous. Germline V gene lookup returns CDR1 SQVTM and CDR2 ANQGSEA. This CDR3 spans 14 amino acids. Trimming removed 5 bases from V and 2 bases from J, with 16 bases in between. CDR3 coding DNA: TGCAGCGTTTCCGCGGATACCGTTACCTACGAGCAGTACTTC. Translated, it gives CSVSADTVTYEQYF.

The chain joins TRBV5-1 to TRBJ2-3; 8 bases are a match to TRBD2. This CDR3 region has 15 residues. Per germline, CDR1 SGHRS and CDR2 YFSETQ. With 4 bases clipped from V and 2 bases from J, the junction kept 6 bases outside the gene matches. CDR3 protein: CASSAGLASTDTQYF. In nucleotides, the CDR3 is TGCGCCAGCAGCGCCGGACTAGCTTCCACAGATACGCAGTATTTT.

V usage is TRBV11-2 and J usage is TRBJ2-7; possibly TRBD2 for D (6 bases). The CDR3 totals 13 residues. Deletions cut 5 bases from V and 2 bases from J, with 10 bases between. CDR1 and CDR2 (germline): SGHAT, FQNNGV. The CDR3 DNA reads as TGTGCCAGCAGCATAGCGGTCCCCTACGAGCAGTACTTC. Residues: CASSIAVPYEQYF.

This clone was picked up a small number of times. The CDR3 nucleotides read TGTGCCACCAGCAGAGGTTTGGCAGGGGATGAAAAACTGTTTTTT. It translates to CATSRGLAGDEKLFF. The chain couples TRBV15 to TRBJ1-4; D might be TRBD1 (6 bases). CDR1 LNHNV and CDR2 YYDKDF come from the germline V gene (reference sequence). The CDR3 covers 15 residues. V was shortened by 1 base and J by 6 bases, with 12 bases between the two germline ends. The variable domain in full, completed from reference TRBV15 and TRBJ1-4, reads DAMVIQNPRYQVTQFGKPVTLSCSQTLNHNVMYWYQQKSSQAPKLLFHYYDKDFNNEADTPDNFQSRRPNTSFCFLDIRSPGLGDTAMYLCATSRGLAGDEKLFFGSGTQLSVL.

V is TRBV28 and J is TRBJ2-7; a possible D gene is TRBD1 (5 bases). CDR1 MDHEN and CDR2 SYDVKM come from the germline V gene. The CDR3 has 15 amino acids. V was clipped by 1 base and J by 0 bases, with 10 bases between them. CDR3 residues: CASSLYTGYSYEQYF. The DNA for the CDR3 is TGTGCCAGCAGTTTATATACAGGCTACTCCTACGAGCAGTACTTC.

Only a few counts were recorded for this clone. The chain links TRBV7-8 to TRBJ2-5; D remains unclear. The DNA end is a closer match to TRBJ2-7, so the J assignment may be wrong. The CDR3 contains 15 residues. The V gene's germline CDR1 is SGHVS and CDR2 FQNEAQ. The CDR3 loop is CASSLGPGSPYEQYF. DNA of the CDR3: TGTGCCAGCAGCTTAGGTCCCGGCAGCCCCTACGAGCAGTACTTC.

Points on this clone: Other nucleotide sequences in the sample specify the same CDR3. The rearrangement links TRBV18 to TRBJ1-2, with D perhaps TRBD1 (5 bases). Germline V CDR1 and CDR2: KGHSH, LQKENI. This CDR3 has 14 residues. The ends were cut back, 0 bases at V and 5 bases at J, with 10 bases in the middle. CDR3 protein: CASSPPGVDYGYTF. DNA for the CDR3: TGTGCCAGCTCACCACCGGGGGTGGATTATGGCTACACCTTC.